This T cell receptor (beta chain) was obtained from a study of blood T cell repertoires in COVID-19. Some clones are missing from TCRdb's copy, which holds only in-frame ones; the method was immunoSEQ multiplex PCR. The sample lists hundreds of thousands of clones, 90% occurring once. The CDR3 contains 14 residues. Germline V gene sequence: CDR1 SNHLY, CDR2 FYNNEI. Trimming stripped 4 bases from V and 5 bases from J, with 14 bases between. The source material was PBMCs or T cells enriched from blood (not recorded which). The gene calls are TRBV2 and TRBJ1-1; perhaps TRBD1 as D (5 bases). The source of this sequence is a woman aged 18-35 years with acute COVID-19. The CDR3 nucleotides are TGTGCCAGCAGTGCGACAGAGAGCTGGACTGAAGCTTTCTTT. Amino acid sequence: CASSATESWTEAFF. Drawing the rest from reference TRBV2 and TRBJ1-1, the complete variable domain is EPEVTQTPSHQVTQMGQEVILRCVPISNHLYFYWYRQILGQKVEFLVSFYNNEISEKSEIFDDQFSVERPDGSNFTLKIRSTKLEDSAMYFCASSATESWTEAFFGQGTRLTVV.